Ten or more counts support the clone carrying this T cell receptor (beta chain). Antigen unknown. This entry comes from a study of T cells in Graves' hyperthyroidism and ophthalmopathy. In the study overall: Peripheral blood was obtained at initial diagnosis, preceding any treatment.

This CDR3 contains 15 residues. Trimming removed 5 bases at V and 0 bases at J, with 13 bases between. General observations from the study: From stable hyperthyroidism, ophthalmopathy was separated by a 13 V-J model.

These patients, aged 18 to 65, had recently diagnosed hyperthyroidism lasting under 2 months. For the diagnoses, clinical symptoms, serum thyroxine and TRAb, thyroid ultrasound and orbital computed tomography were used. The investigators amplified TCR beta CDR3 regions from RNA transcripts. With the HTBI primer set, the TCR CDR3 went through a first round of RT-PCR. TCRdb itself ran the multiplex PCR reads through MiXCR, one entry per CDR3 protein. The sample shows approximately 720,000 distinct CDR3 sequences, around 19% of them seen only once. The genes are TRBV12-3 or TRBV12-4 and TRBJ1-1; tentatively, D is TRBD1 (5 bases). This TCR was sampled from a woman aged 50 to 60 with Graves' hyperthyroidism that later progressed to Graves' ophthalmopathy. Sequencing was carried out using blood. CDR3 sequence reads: CASSQLLGVNTEAFF. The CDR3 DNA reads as TGTGCCAGCAGTCAATTGTTGGGGGTGAACACTGAAGCTTTCTTT.